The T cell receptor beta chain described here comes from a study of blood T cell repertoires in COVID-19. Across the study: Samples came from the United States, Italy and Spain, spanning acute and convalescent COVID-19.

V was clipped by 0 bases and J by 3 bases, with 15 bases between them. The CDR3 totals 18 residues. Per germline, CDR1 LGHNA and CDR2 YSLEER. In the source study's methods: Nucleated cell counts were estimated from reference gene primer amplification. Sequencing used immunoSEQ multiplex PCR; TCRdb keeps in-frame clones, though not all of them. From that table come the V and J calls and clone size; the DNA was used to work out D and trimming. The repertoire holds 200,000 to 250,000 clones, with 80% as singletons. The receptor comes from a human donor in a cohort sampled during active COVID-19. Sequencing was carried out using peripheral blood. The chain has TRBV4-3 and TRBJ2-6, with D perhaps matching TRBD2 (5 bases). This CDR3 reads CASSQDTGFGVGANVLTF. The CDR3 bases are TGCGCCAGCAGCCAAGACACGGGGTTTGGGGTTGGGGCCAACGTCCTGACTTTC.